Listed here are 4 T cell receptor beta chains from one sample, sequenced in a study of blood T cell repertoires in COVID-19. Profiled with immunoSEQ multiplex PCR; TCRdb holds only in-frame clones, not every one. The profile shows 270,000 or so clones, 81% of them singletons. The sequenced sample consisted of peripheral blood. These receptors were obtained from a woman aged 55 to 70 with active or convalescent COVID-19.

The V and J genes are TRBV19 and TRBJ2-1; 11 bases line up with TRBD2. This CDR3 spans 16 amino acids. The V gene end was trimmed by 3 bases and the J gene end by 5 bases; junction bases not matched to a gene: 6. Germline-derived CDR1 and CDR2 are LNHDA and SQIVND (reference sequence). The CDR3 nucleotides are TGTGCCAGTAGTATTCTAACTAGCGGGGGAGACAATGAGCAGTTCTTC. It codes for CASSILTSGGDNEQFF.

This sequence joins TRBV3-1 (or the pseudogene TRBV3-2) and TRBJ2-1, with 7 bases fitting TRBD2. The CDR3 totals 20 residues. Germline V gene data show CDR1 as LGHDT and CDR2 as YNNKEL (reference sequence). V lost 3 bases, J lost 0 bases, and 17 bases stayed unmatched. The CDR3: CASSHRLASGLISSYNEQFF. The CDR3 region has the DNA TGTGCCAGCAGCCATCGGCTGGCTAGCGGCCTTATTAGCTCCTACAATGAGCAGTTCTTC.

The table lists this clone with a few counts. The V and J genes are TRBV10-3 and TRBJ2-5; 9 bases map to TRBD2. The CDR3 is 16 amino acids. CDR1 and CDR2 from the germline V gene are ENHRY and SYGVKD. V shed 3 bases, J shed 5 bases, and the junction held 10 bases outside the gene matches. CDR3 DNA: TGTGCCATCAGTGAAGGTTGGCGGGGGGGCTGGGAGACCCAGTACTTC. This gives the protein CAISEGWRGGWETQYF.

Only one count was recorded for this clone. The chain carries TRBV29-1 and TRBJ2-2, with D uncertain. The CDR3 spans 14 residues. The V and J ends lost 4 bases and 3 bases respectively, with 12 bases between them. Looked up from germline, CDR1 is SQVTM and CDR2 is ANQGSEA. CDR3 DNA: TGCAGCGTTGCAGACATACCGGACACCGGGGAGCTGTTTTTT. This encodes CSVADIPDTGELFF.